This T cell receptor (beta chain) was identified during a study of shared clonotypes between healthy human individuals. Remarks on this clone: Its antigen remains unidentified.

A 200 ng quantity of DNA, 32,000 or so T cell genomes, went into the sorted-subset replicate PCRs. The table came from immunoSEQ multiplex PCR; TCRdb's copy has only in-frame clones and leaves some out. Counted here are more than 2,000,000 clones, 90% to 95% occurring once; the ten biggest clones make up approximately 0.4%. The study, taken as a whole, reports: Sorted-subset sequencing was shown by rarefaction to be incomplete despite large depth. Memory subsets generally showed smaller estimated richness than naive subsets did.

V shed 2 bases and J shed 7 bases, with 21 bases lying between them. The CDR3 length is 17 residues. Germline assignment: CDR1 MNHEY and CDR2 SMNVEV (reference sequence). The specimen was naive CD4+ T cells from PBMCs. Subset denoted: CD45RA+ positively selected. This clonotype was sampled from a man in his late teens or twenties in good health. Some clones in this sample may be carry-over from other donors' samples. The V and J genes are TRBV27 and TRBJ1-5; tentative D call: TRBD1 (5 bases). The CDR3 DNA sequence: TGTGCCAGCAGTTTACGTCCAATCCTCCAGGGCGGGCAGCCCCAGCATTTT. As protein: CASSLRPILQGGQPQHF.